Following are 25 T cell receptor beta chains from one sample sequenced in a study of blood T cell repertoires in COVID-19. The repertoire was sequenced with immunoSEQ multiplex PCR; TCRdb's copy has only in-frame clones and lacks some. The data hold roughly 400,000 clones, with 88% observed a single time. Sequencing input: PBMCs or T cells enriched from blood (not recorded which). These receptors originate from a woman aged 18-29 years who had been exposed to COVID-19.

A single count supports this clone. The CDR3 sequence is CASNLGTGRDEQYF. The CDR3 DNA reads TGTGCCAGCAACCTGGGAACAGGGAGGGACGAGCAGTACTTC. V is TRBV3-1 (or the pseudogene TRBV3-2) and J is TRBJ2-7; D is perhaps TRBD2 (7 bases). This CDR3 contains 14 residues. Germline V lookup: CDR1 LGHDT, CDR2 YNNKEL (reference sequence). The ends were cut back, 7 bases at V and 5 bases at J, with 18 bases in the middle.

To note about this clone: The sample holds other DNA sequences that translate to the same CDR3. The V gene is TRBV5-6, the J gene TRBJ1-2; 8 nucleotides agree with TRBD1. V shed 0 bases, J shed 2 bases, and the junction held 3 bases outside the gene matches. Germline-derived CDR1 and CDR2 are SGHDT and YYEEEE. The CDR3 totals 15 residues. The CDR3 here is CASSLGDRPNYGYTF. The CDR3 DNA reads as TGTGCCAGCAGCTTGGGGGACAGGCCGAACTATGGCTACACCTTC.

V and J are TRBV12-3 or TRBV12-4 and TRBJ2-7, with 9 bases matching TRBD1. V lost 6 bases and J lost 5; bases outside the gene matches: 5. The CDR3 runs to 13 residues. The CDR3 spells CASSKTGGNEQYF. In nucleotides, the CDR3 is TGTGCCAGCAGCAAGACAGGGGGAAACGAGCAGTACTTC.

The chain combines TRBV28 with TRBJ2-7, with 8 bases identical to TRBD1. Germline trimming cut 5 bases from V and 3 bases from J; bases unmatched to any gene: 9. The CDR3 sequence is 15 residues long. Germline CDR1 is MDHEN and CDR2 is SYDVKM. The DNA for the CDR3 is TGTGCCAGCAGTATTTCAGGGACAGGTAGCTACGAGCAGTACTTC. Translating gives CASSISGTGSYEQYF.

The rearrangement joins TRBV5-1 to TRBJ1-4; tentatively, D is TRBD1 (6 bases). Deletions cut 1 base from V and 7 bases from J, with 17 bases between. Germline CDR1 reads SGHRS; CDR2 reads YFSETQ. The CDR3 consists of 16 residues. The CDR3 reads CASSLNSPGAGEKLFF. The CDR3 DNA follows: TGCGCCAGCAGCTTGAATAGCCCAGGGGCCGGTGAAAAACTGTTTTTT.

This chain uses TRBV7-2 with TRBJ1-2; D ambiguous. CDR1 is SGHTA and CDR2 is FQGNSA in the germline V gene. The CDR3 consists of 13 residues. Trimming removed 5 bases from V and 4 bases from J, with 11 bases in between. DNA of the CDR3: TGTGCCAGCAGCCCAGACAAGGCCTATGGCTACACCTTC. It encodes CASSPDKAYGYTF.

In its sample, this clone was seen a few times. The rearrangement joins TRBV6-5 to TRBJ2-2; TRBD1 matches 9 bases. This CDR3 comprises 15 residues. Germline CDR1 is MNHEY and CDR2 is SVGAGI. The ends lost 5 bases at V and 4 bases at J; junction bases unmatched: 5. The DNA for the CDR3 is TGTGCCAGCAGTCAGGGGACAGGGATCACCGGGGAGCTGTTTTTT. It translates to CASSQGTGITGELFF.

The J gene is TRBJ1-1, the V gene TRBV29-1; D remains ambiguous. V gave up 3 bases and J gave up 0 bases, with 8 bases separating them. Germline V gene data show CDR1 as SQVTM and CDR2 as ANQGSEA. The CDR3 sequence is 13 residues long. In nucleotides, the CDR3 is TGCAGCGTTGACAAAGACATGAACACTGAAGCTTTCTTT. Its protein is CSVDKDMNTEAFF.

The chain carries TRBV28 and TRBJ1-2, with 8 bases aligning to TRBD1. CDR1 is MDHEN, CDR2 SYDVKM, per germline. Losses at the gene ends were 5 bases for V and 7 bases for J; bases not matched to a gene: 9. The CDR3 extends over 14 amino acids. This CDR3 reads CASSPPGGGRGYTF. For the CDR3, the DNA is TGTGCCAGCAGTCCGCCAGGGGGCGGCCGTGGCTACACCTTC.

This clone was recorded a few times. The chain combines TRBV13 with TRBJ2-5; tentative D call: TRBD2 (6 bases). Trimming left V 5 bases short and J 2 bases short, with 15 bases between. Germline values: CDR1 PRHDT, CDR2 FYEKMQ (reference sequence). The CDR3 covers 15 residues. The CDR3 region has the DNA TGTGCCAGCAGCCCTCCCGGGACTTTACAAGAGACCCAGTACTTC. Protein product: CASSPPGTLQETQYF.

V is TRBV6-5 and J is TRBJ1-1; 7 bases are a match to TRBD1. The J segment lost 4 bases and the V segment lost 6 bases, leaving 5 bases of the junction unmatched. Germline lookup yields CDR1 MNHEY and CDR2 SVGAGI. This CDR3 region has 13 residues. As DNA, the CDR3 is TGTGCCAGCAGACCCAGGGGGACCACTGAAGCTTTCTTT. Encoded protein: CASRPRGTTEAFF.

This clone showed up just once. Here the CDR3 reads CASSLGGRWTEAFF. Here the CDR3 DNA reads TGTGCCAGCAGCTTAGGGGGGCGCTGGACTGAAGCTTTCTTT. The rearrangement uses TRBV7-2 and TRBJ1-1; tentatively, D is TRBD1 (6 bases). Trimming pared 1 base from V and 5 bases from J, leaving 11 bases between. This CDR3 is built from 14 residues. The germline V gene has CDR1 SGHTA and CDR2 FQGNSA.

The chain combines TRBV18 with TRBJ1-2; D possibly corresponds to TRBD1 (6 bases). The CDR3 is made up of 15 amino acids. Trimming removed 6 bases from V and 8 bases from J, with 22 bases in between. CDR1 and CDR2 from the germline V gene are KGHSH and LQKENI. The CDR3 DNA is TGTGCCAGCTCGTTACAGGGCGCAACCTGGAAGGGCTACACCTTC. The encoded protein is CASSLQGATWKGYTF. The full variable domain, completed using reference TRBV18 and TRBJ1-2, is NAGVMQNPRHLVRRRGQEARLRCSPMKGHSHVYWYRQLPEEGLKFMVYLQKENIIDESGMPKERFSAEFPKEGPSILRIQQVVRGDSAAYFCASSLQGATWKGYTFGSGTRLTVV.

The J gene is TRBJ1-3, the V gene TRBV14; TRBD1 agrees at 11 bases. The V and J ends lost 3 bases and 9 bases, in that order; junction bases with no gene match: 4. CDR1 and CDR2 from the germline V gene are SGHDN and FVKESK. CDR3 length: 14 amino acids. This CDR3 is CASSHLGTGGTIYF. DNA for the CDR3: TGTGCCAGCAGCCACCTAGGGACAGGGGGCACCATATATTTT.

The CDR3 sequence is CASSQAGTTHNEQFF. CDR3 coding DNA: TGTGCCAGCAGCCAAGCCGGGACTACCCACAATGAGCAGTTCTTC. V usage is TRBV28 and J usage is TRBJ2-1; 7 positions agree with TRBD2. This CDR3 contains 15 residues. Germline-derived CDR1 and CDR2 are MDHEN and SYDVKM. J was trimmed by 5 bases and V by 6 bases; bases with no gene match: 10.

The chain has TRBV29-1 and TRBJ2-7; D ambiguous. The CDR3 covers 12 residues. Germline V gene sequence: CDR1 SQVTM, CDR2 ANQGSEA. The V gene lost 5 bases and the J gene lost 2 bases, with 10 bases spanning the gap. CDR3 nucleotide sequence: TGCAGCGTTTTGAACAGACCCTACGAGCAGTACTTC. It encodes CSVLNRPYEQYF.

This rearrangement joins TRBV6-5 to TRBJ1-1; no firm D call. The V gene lost 2 bases and the J gene lost 7 bases, with 11 bases spanning the gap. The CDR3 has 13 amino acids. Germline loops: CDR1 MNHEY, CDR2 SVGAGI. The CDR3 nucleotides are TGTGCCAGCAGTTACAGTATCGGGAGTGAAGCTTTCTTT. Amino acids: CASSYSIGSEAFF.

J is TRBJ2-1 and V is TRBV7-6, with D possibly being TRBD2 (6 bases). CDR1 and CDR2 (germline): SGHVS, FNYEAQ. The CDR3 sequence is 15 residues long. The V end lost 1 base, the J end lost 4 bases, and 11 bases lay between the germline ends. In DNA, the CDR3 is TGTGCCAGCAGCTTAGGGTCTAGCGCTTACAATGAGCAGTTCTTC. Translating gives CASSLGSSAYNEQFF.

The chain is built from TRBV2 and TRBJ1-1; TRBD1 might be the D (6 bases). CDR3 size: 15 residues. Trimming took 4 bases from V and 0 from J, leaving 12 bases between them. Germline CDR1 reads SNHLY; CDR2 reads FYNNEI. For the CDR3, the DNA is TGTGCCAGCAGTGGATTCAAGGGGGTGAACACTGAAGCTTTCTTT. Translation gives CASSGFKGVNTEAFF.

The chain has TRBV3-1 (or the pseudogene TRBV3-2) and TRBJ2-1, with 13 bases lining up with TRBD2. Germline lookup yields CDR1 LGHDT and CDR2 YNNKEL (reference sequence). CDR3 length: 16 residues. J gave up 9 bases and V 4 bases, and 9 bases lay outside the gene matches. Here the CDR3 DNA reads TGTGCCAGCAGCCCCGGGACTAGCGGGGCCCTCAGTGAGCAGTTCTTC. Translated, it gives CASSPGTSGALSEQFF.

This chain joins TRBV5-6 and TRBJ2-7; maybe TRBD1 (6 bases). From germline, CDR1 is SGHDT and CDR2 YYEEEE. V shed 2 bases and J shed 2 bases, with 14 bases lying between them. The CDR3 sequence is 15 residues long. DNA for the CDR3: TGTGCCAGCAGCTTAGGGACACCTTACACCTACGAGCAGTACTTC. Translating gives CASSLGTPYTYEQYF.

The chain has TRBV6-6 and TRBJ2-5, with D possibly being TRBD2 (5 bases). This CDR3 is 16 amino acids long. The germline gives CDR1 MNHNY, CDR2 SVGAGI (reference sequence). The germline V and J ends were trimmed by 4 bases and 0 bases, with 15 bases remaining between them. The CDR3 sequence: CASSSLRMRDQETQYF. As DNA, the CDR3 is TGTGCCAGCAGTTCACTTCGGATGAGGGACCAAGAGACCCAGTACTTC.

The CDR3 sequence: CASSFAPFSSPQYISYEQYF. Here the CDR3 DNA reads TGTGCCAGCAGTTTCGCACCCTTTTCTTCACCGCAATACATCTCCTACGAGCAGTACTTC. The V call is TRBV28, the J call TRBJ2-7, with D unclear. In germline, CDR1 is MDHEN, CDR2 SYDVKM. The CDR3 contains 20 residues. Trimming took off 3 bases at V and 0 bases at J, with 27 bases between the two ends.

V gene TRBV9 combines with J gene TRBJ2-1; 9 bases align to TRBD1. This CDR3 spans 15 amino acids. The V gene end was trimmed by 3 bases and the J gene end by 6 bases; junction bases not matched to a gene: 7. In germline, CDR1 is SGDLS, CDR2 YYNGEE. CDR3 in DNA: TGTGCCAGCAGCGGAGGGACAGGGCGAGGCAATGAGCAGTTCTTC. The encoded protein is CASSGGTGRGNEQFF.

Only one count was recorded for this clone. The chain joins TRBV28 to TRBJ2-7, with 9 bases lining up with TRBD1. The ends lost 10 bases at V and 4 bases at J; junction bases unmatched: 5. In germline, CDR1 is MDHEN, CDR2 SYDVKM. The CDR3 sequence is 12 residues long. Written as DNA, the CDR3 is TGTGCCACTCGGACAGGGGTTTACGAGCAGTACTTC. Amino acid sequence: CATRTGVYEQYF. The complete variable domain, with remaining parts taken from reference TRBV28 and TRBJ2-7, reads DVKVTQSSRYLVKRTGEKVFLECVQDMDHENMFWYRQDPGLGLRLIYFSYDVKMKEKGDIPEGYSVSREKKERFSLILESASTNQTSMYLCATRTGVYEQYFGPGTRLTVT.